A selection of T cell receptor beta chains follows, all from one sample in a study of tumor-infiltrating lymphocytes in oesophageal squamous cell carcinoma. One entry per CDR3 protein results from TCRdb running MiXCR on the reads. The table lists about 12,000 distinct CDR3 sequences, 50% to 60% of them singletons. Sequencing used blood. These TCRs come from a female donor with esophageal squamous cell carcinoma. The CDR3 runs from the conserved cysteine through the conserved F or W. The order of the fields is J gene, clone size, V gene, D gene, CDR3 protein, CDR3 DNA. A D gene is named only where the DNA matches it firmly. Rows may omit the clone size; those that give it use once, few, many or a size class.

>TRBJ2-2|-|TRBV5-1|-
CASSLSGSTGELFF
TGCGCCAGCAGCTTAAGCGGATCCACCGGGGAGCTGTTTTTT
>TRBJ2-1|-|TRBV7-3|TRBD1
CASSSATGGTQFF
TGTGCCAGCAGCTCAGCGACAGGGGGTACGCAGTTCTTC
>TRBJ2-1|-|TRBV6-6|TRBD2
CASSYRGLAGERDEQFF
TGTGCCAGCAGTTACAGGGGACTAGCGGGAGAACGTGATGAGCAGTTCTTC
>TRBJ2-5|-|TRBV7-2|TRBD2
CASSGGTSPYQETQYF
TGTGCCAGCAGCGGCGGGACTAGCCCCTACCAAGAGACCCAGTACTTC
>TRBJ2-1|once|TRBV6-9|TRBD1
CASRRPGQGVNNEQFF
TGTGCCAGCAGGCGTCCGGGACAGGGTGTGAACAATGAGCAGTTCTTC
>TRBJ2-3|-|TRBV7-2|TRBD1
CASSPGQGPSYEQYF
TGTGCCAGCAGCCCAGGACAGGGACCCTCCTACGAGCAGTATTTT
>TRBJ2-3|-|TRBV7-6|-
CASSLGWAEADTQYF
TGTGCCAGCAGCTTAGGGTGGGCGGAAGCAGATACGCAGTATTTT
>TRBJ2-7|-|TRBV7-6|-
CASSLGRIRAGSTDTQYF
TGTGCCAGCAGCTTAGGACGGATCCGGGCGGGGTCCACAGATACGCAGTACTTC
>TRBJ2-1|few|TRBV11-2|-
CASSSNTGVSSYEQFF
TGTGCCAGCAGCTCCAATACCGGGGTTAGCTCCTACGAGCAGTTCTTC
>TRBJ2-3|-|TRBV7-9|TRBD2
CASSSTSGLAGVSDTQYF
TGTGCCAGCAGCTCAACATCGGGACTAGCGGGAGTAAGCGATACGCAGTATTTT
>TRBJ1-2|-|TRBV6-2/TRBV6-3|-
CASKGDNYGYTF
TGTGCCAGCAAGGGGGATAACTATGGCTACACCTTC
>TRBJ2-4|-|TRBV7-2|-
CASSLAGTGGDIQYF
TGTGCCAGCAGCTTAGCGGGGACTGGGGGTGACATTCAGTACTTC
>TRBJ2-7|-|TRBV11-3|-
CASSPGRKSSSYEQYF
TGTGCCAGCAGCCCGGGGCGCAAATCTTCCTCCTACGAGCAGTACTTC
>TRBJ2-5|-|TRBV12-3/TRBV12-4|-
CASRAGFGRETQYF
TGTGCCAGCAGGGCGGGATTCGGGCGGGAGACCCAGTACTTC
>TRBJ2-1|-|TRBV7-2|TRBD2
CASSLEGTSGMYEQFF
TGTGCCAGCAGCTTAGAGGGGACTAGCGGGATGTATGAGCAGTTCTTC
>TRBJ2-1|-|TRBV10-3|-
CAISGVERYNEQFF
TGTGCCATCAGTGGGGTAGAGAGGTACAATGAGCAGTTCTTC
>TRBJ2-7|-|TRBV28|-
CASSRPGYEQYF
TGTGCCAGCAGCCGTCCCGGCTACGAGCAGTACTTC
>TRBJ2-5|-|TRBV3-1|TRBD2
CASSLGLAGGQYF
TGTGCCAGCAGCCTAGGACTAGCGGGGGGCCAGTACTTC
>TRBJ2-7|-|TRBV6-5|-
CASRPSGTSEQYF
TGTGCCAGCAGGCCCTCCGGGACATCCGAGCAGTACTTC
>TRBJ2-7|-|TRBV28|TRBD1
CASSRGQVYEQYF
TGTGCCAGCAGCCGCGGACAGGTCTACGAGCAGTACTTC
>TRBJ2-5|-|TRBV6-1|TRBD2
CASSVLAGGLETQYF
TGTGCCAGCAGTGTATTAGCGGGGGGGCTGGAGACCCAGTACTTC
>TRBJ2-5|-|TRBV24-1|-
CATSDLGQGWETQYF
TGTGCCACCAGTGATTTGGGGCAGGGCTGGGAGACCCAGTACTTC
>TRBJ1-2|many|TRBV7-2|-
CASSLVRANYGYTF
TGTGCCAGCAGCTTAGTCCGCGCTAACTATGGCTACACCTTC
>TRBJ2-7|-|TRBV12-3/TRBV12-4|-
CASRLRGSSEQYF
TGTGCCAGCAGATTAAGGGGATCGAGCGAGCAGTACTTC
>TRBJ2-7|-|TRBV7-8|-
CASSLSRRGGHEQYF
TGTGCCAGCAGCTTAAGTCGGAGGGGTGGCCACGAGCAGTACTTC
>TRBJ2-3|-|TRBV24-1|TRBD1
CATSDVDRATGDTQYF
TGTGCCACCAGTGATGTGGACAGGGCCACTGGCGATACGCAGTATTTT
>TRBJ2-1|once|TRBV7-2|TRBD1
CASSLGVVTGVGEQFF
TGTGCCAGCAGCTTAGGGGTCGTCACAGGGGTGGGTGAGCAGTTCTTC
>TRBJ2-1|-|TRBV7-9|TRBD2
CASSSTQPGLPNNEQFF
TGTGCCAGCAGCTCAACTCAACCGGGACTACCAAACAATGAGCAGTTCTTC
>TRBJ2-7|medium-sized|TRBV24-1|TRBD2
CATSDTKAGIYEQYF
TGTGCCACCAGTGATACCAAAGCGGGAATCTACGAGCAGTACTTC
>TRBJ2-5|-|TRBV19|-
CASSGINRWETQYF
TGTGCCAGTAGTGGAATAAACAGGTGGGAGACCCAGTACTTC
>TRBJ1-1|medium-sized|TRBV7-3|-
CASSLTRTSLEAFF
TGTGCCAGCAGCTTAACGAGAACATCCCTGGAGGCTTTCTTT
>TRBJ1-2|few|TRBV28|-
CASSFGGGYTF
TGTGCCAGCAGTTTTGGGGGTGGCTACACCTTC
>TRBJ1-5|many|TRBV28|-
CASRGLTVMNQPQHF
TGTGCCAGCCGCGGCCTAACGGTGATGAATCAGCCCCAGCATTTT